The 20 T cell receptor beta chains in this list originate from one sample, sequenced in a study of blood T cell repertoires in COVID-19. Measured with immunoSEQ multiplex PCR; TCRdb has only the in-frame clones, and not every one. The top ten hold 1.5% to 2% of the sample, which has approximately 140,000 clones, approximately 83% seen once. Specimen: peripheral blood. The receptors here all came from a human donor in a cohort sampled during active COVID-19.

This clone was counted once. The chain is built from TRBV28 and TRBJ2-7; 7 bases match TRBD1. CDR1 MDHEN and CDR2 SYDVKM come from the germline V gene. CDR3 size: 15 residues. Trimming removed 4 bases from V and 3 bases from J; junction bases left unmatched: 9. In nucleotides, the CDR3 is TGTGCCAGCAGTTCACCGGGACAGTCATTCTACGAGCAGTACTTC. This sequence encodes CASSSPGQSFYEQYF.

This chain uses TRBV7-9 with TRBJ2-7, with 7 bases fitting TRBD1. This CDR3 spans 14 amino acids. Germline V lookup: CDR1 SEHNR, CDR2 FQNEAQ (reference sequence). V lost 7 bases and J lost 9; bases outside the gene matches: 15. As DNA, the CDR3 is TGTGCCAGCACCCCGGGGACAGCTCGACTGGGGCAGTACTTC. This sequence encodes CASTPGTARLGQYF. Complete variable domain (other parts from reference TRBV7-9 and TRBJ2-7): DTGVSQNPRHKITKRGQNVTFRCDPISEHNRLYWYRQTLGQGPEFLTYFQNEAQLEKSRLLSDRFSAERPKGSFSTLEIQRTEQGDSAMYLCASTPGTARLGQYFGPGTRLTVT.

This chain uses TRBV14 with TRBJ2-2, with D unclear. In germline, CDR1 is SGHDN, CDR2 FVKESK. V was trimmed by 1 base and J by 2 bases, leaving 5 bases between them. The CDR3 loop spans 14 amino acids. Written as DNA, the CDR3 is TGTGCCAGCAGCCAAGCCCTTAACACCGGGGAGCTGTTTTTT. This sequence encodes CASSQALNTGELFF.

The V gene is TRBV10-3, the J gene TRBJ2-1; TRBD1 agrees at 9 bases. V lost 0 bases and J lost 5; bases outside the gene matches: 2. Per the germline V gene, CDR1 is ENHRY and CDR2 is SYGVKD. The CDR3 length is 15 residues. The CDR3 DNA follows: TGTGCCATCAGTGAGTCGGGACAGGGAAACAATGAGCAGTTCTTC. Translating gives CAISESGQGNNEQFF.

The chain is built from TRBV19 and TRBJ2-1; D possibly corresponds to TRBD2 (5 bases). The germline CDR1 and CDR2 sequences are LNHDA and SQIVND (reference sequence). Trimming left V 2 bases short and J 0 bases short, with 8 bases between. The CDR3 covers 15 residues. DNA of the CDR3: TGTGCCAGTAGTATACTACGGGGCTCCTACAATGAGCAGTTCTTC. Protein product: CASSILRGSYNEQFF.

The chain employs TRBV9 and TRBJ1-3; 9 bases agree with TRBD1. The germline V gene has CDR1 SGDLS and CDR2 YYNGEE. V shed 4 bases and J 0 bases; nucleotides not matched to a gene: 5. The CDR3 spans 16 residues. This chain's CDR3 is CASSLRDRDSGNTIYF. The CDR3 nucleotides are TGTGCCAGCAGCCTCCGGGACAGGGACTCTGGAAACACCATATATTTT.

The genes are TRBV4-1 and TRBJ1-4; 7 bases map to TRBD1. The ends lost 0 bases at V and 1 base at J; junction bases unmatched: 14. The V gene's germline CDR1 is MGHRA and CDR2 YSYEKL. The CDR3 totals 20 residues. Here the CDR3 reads CASSQERGRGNPLTNEKLFF. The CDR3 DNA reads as TGCGCCAGCAGCCAAGAAAGGGGCAGGGGGAACCCTCTAACTAATGAAAAACTGTTTTTT.

The CDR3 bases are TGTGCCAGCAGCACCGACAGGGCAGGATCCTACGAGCAGTACTTC. Translating it yields CASSTDRAGSYEQYF. The rearrangement uses TRBV11-1 and TRBJ2-7, with 7 nucleotides matching TRBD1. The CDR3 totals 15 residues. With 5 bases clipped from V and 1 base from J, the junction kept 8 bases outside the gene matches. Germline V CDR1 and CDR2: SGHAT, FQDESV (reference sequence).

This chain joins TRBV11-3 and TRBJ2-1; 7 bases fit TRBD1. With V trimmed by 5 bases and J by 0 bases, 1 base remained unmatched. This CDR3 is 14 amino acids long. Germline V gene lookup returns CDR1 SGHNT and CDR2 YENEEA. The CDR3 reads CASSRDSSYNEQFF. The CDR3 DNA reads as TGTGCCAGCAGCCGGGACAGCTCCTACAATGAGCAGTTCTTC.

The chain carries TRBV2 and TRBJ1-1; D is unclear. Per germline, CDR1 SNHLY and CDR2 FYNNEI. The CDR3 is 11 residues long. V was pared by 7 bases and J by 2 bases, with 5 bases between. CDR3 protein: CASTYNTEAFF. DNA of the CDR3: TGTGCCAGCACCTATAACACTGAAGCTTTCTTT.

CDR3 bases: TGTGCCAGCCTACTATCCAGGGGAAGCGGCACTGAAGCTTTCTTT. Protein product: CASLLSRGSGTEAFF. The chain has TRBV28 and TRBJ1-1; D might be TRBD1 (6 bases). V was cut by 8 bases and J by 4 bases, with 20 bases left in between. In germline, CDR1 is MDHEN, CDR2 SYDVKM. This CDR3 has 15 amino acids.

The CDR3 bases are TGTGCCAGTAGTAGGTCCGGGACTAGTCTCGAGCAGTACTTC. The encoded protein is CASSRSGTSLEQYF. V gene TRBV19 combines with J gene TRBJ2-7, with 8 bases fitting TRBD2. Germline CDR1 is LNHDA and CDR2 is SQIVND (reference sequence). Unmatched junction bases numbered 8, after V lost 4 bases and J lost 6 bases. The CDR3 spans 14 residues.

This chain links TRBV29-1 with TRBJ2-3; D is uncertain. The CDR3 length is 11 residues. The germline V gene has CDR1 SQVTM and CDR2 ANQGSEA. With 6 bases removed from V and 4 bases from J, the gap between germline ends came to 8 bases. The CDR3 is CSVYSPDTQYF. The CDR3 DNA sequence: TGCAGCGTGTATTCTCCAGATACGCAGTATTTT.

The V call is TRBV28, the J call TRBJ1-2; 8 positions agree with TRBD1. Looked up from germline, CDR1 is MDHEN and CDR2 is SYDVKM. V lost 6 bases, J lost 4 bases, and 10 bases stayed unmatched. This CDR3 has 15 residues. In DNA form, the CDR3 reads TGTGCCAGCAGGGGGGGGCAGGGGGCTGGCTATGGCTACACCTTC. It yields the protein CASRGGQGAGYGYTF.

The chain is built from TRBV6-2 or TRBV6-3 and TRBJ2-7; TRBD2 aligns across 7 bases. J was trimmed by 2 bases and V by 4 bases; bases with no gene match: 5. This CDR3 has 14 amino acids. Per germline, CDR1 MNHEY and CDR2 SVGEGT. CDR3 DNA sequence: TGTGCCAGCAGTTCGACTAGCCCGACCTACGAGCAGTACTTC. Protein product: CASSSTSPTYEQYF.

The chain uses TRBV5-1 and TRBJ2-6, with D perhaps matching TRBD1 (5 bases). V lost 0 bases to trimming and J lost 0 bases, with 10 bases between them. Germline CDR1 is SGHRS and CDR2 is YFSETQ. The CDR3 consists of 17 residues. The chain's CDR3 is CASSLGQFPSGANVLTF. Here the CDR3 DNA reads TGCGCCAGCAGCTTGGGACAGTTTCCCTCTGGGGCCAACGTCCTGACTTTC.

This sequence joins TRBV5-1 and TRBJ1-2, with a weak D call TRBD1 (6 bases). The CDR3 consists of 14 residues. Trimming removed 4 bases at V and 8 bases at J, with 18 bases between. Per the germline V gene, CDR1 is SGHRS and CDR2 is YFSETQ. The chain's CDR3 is CASSQPQGPRGYTF. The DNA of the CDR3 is TGCGCCAGCAGCCAGCCACAGGGTCCTAGGGGCTACACCTTC.

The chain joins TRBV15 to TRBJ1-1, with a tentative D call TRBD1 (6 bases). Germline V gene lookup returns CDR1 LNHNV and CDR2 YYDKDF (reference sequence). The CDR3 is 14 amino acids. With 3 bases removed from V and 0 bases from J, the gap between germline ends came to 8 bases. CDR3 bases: TGTGCCACCAGCAGGGACAGTGTGAACACTGAAGCTTTCTTT. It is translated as CATSRDSVNTEAFF.

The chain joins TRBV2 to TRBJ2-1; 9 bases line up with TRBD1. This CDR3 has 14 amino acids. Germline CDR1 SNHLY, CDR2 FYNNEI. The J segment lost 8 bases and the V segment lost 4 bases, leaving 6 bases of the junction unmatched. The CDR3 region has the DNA TGTGCCAGCAGTGGGGACAGGGACTTTTATGAGCAGTTCTTC. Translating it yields CASSGDRDFYEQFF.

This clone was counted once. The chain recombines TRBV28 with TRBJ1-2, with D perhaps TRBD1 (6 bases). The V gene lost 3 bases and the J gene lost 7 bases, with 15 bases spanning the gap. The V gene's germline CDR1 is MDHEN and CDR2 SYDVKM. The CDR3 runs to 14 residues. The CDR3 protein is CASSFVMGASGYTF. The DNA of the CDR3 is TGTGCCAGCAGTTTTGTTATGGGGGCCAGTGGCTACACCTTC.